The 30 T cell receptor beta chains listed next were all sequenced from one sample in a study of response to subunit inactivated influenza vaccine. TCRdb itself ran the RT-PCR reads through MiXCR, one entry per CDR3 protein. The repertoire holds a few hundred thousand distinct CDR3 sequences, with roughly 9.7% as singletons. The sequencing here drew on PBMCs from blood, taken about 6 weeks after vaccination. Every receptor here comes from a man over 45 who received an inactivated influenza vaccine.

This clonotype came up many times. V and J are TRBV27 and TRBJ1-1; no definite D call. V lost 3 bases to trimming and J lost 2 bases, with 7 bases between them. The CDR3 sequence is 13 residues long. Germline-derived CDR1 and CDR2 are MNHEY and SMNVEV (reference sequence). The CDR3 nucleotides are TGTGCCAGCAGTTTCGGATACAACACTGAAGCTTTCTTT. Protein sequence: CASSFGYNTEAFF.

This clonotype was observed a handful of times. Mismatch with germline at one junction end may stem from a read error. The chain couples TRBV10-3 to TRBJ2-1; D gene uncertain. This CDR3 is built from 19 residues. Germline V gene data show CDR1 as ENHRY and CDR2 as SYGVKD. The CDR3 is CAISDRRPSLTGFYNEQFF. For the CDR3, the DNA is TGTGCCATAAGTGACCGAAGACCCTCACTAACGGGCTTTTACAATGAGCAGTTCTTC.

This clonotype was counted between two and nine times. The chain has TRBV7-2 and TRBJ2-7; TRBD1 matches 9 bases. Germline values: CDR1 SGHTA, CDR2 FQGNSA. Unmatched junction bases numbered 13, after V lost 3 bases and J lost 4 bases. The CDR3 runs 17 residues. CDR3 bases: TGTGCCAGCAGCTTTTTTCTTGGACAGGGGAGATTGTACGAGCAGTACTTC. Its translation: CASSFFLGQGRLYEQYF.

This clonotype was counted between two and nine times. The CDR3 here is CASRRQSNPYNEQFF. The CDR3 nucleotides read TGTGCCAGCAGAAGGCAGAGTAACCCCTACAATGAGCAGTTCTTC. This sequence joins TRBV11-1 and TRBJ2-1, with D unresolved. Germline CDR1 and CDR2: SGHAT and FQDESV (reference sequence). This CDR3 region has 15 residues. V was pared by 6 bases and J by 2 bases, with 14 bases between.

The chain joins TRBV6-1 to TRBJ2-7; 9 bases agree with TRBD1. Trimming cost V 4 bases and J 0 bases; bases outside gene matches: 4. This CDR3 is 15 amino acids long. The germline gives CDR1 MNHNS, CDR2 SASEGT. CDR3 DNA: TGTGCCAGCAGTGCGCCGGGACAGGGCTCCTACGAGCAGTACTTC. This translates into CASSAPGQGSYEQYF.

This clonotype was seen more than once but under ten times. J is TRBJ2-5 and V is TRBV5-1; 9 bases fit TRBD2. This CDR3 is built from 16 residues. V dropped 1 base and J dropped 5; count of bases not matched to a gene: 9. Germline-derived CDR1 and CDR2 are SGHRS and YFSETQ. CDR3 nucleotide sequence: TGCGCCAGCAGCTTGCGGGTAGCGGGAGTACGTGAGACCCAGTACTTC. This sequence encodes CASSLRVAGVRETQYF.

Only a few counts were recorded for this clonotype. The V and J genes are TRBV29-1 and TRBJ1-2; no firm D call. Germline V CDR1 and CDR2: SQVTM, ANQGSEA. The CDR3 runs to 13 residues. V shed 3 bases and J shed 0 bases, with 8 bases lying between them. CDR3 DNA sequence: TGCAGCGTTGATCAGGTGACTAACTATGGCTACACCTTC. The encoded protein is CSVDQVTNYGYTF.

The rearrangement joins TRBV10-3 to TRBJ2-1, with TRBD1 as a possible D gene (5 bases). Germline V gene data show CDR1 as ENHRY and CDR2 as SYGVKD. The germline V and J ends were trimmed by 7 bases and 5 bases, with 15 bases remaining between them. This CDR3 has 14 residues. The CDR3 loop is CAINGAATDNEQFF. DNA of the CDR3: TGTGCCATCAACGGTGCAGCGACAGACAATGAGCAGTTCTTC.

In this sample, this clonotype turned up a few times. V gene TRBV7-8 combines with J gene TRBJ2-7; 9 bases are a match to TRBD1. J gave up 3 bases and V 1 base, and 7 bases lay outside the gene matches. The CDR3 is 16 residues long. Germline-derived CDR1 and CDR2 are SGHVS and FQNEAQ. The CDR3 is CASSLDSTGGLYEQYF. As DNA, the CDR3 is TGTGCCAGCAGCTTAGACTCGACAGGGGGACTCTACGAGCAGTACTTC.

The chain combines TRBV6-5 with TRBJ2-1; D might be TRBD1 (5 bases). Looked up from germline, CDR1 is MNHEY and CDR2 is SVGAGI. The CDR3 covers 12 residues. V was shortened by 5 bases and J by 10 bases, with 12 bases between the two germline ends. In DNA, the CDR3 is TGTGCCAGCAGTGCCCAGGGTTTAGAGCAGTTCTTC. Amino acids: CASSAQGLEQFF.

Only a few counts were recorded for this clonotype. V is TRBV12-3 or TRBV12-4 and J is TRBJ1-1; D uncertain. Trimming took off 3 bases at V and 1 base at J, with 9 bases between the two ends. This CDR3 has 14 residues. CDR3 nucleotide sequence: TGTGCCAGCAGTTTCTGGGAGGGGAACACTGAAGCTTTCTTT. Translated, it gives CASSFWEGNTEAFF.

This clonotype was recorded many times. V and J are TRBV12-3 or TRBV12-4 and TRBJ2-2; 9 nucleotides agree with TRBD1. The V gene end was trimmed by 7 bases and the J gene end by 3 bases; junction bases not matched to a gene: 3. This CDR3 is 14 amino acids long. CDR3 bases: TGTGCCAGCACTGGGACAGGGCACACCGGGGAGCTGTTTTTT. It yields the protein CASTGTGHTGELFF.

This clonotype has at least ten counts. The V gene is TRBV9, the J gene TRBJ2-3; TRBD2 matches at 8 bases. This CDR3 region has 15 residues. The germline CDR1 and CDR2 sequences are SGDLS and YYNGEE. Trimming removed 1 base from V and 2 bases from J; junction bases left unmatched: 3. CDR3 in amino acids: CASSVSGGSTDTQYF. The CDR3 DNA sequence: TGTGCCAGCAGCGTATCGGGAGGGTCCACAGATACGCAGTATTTT.

This chain connects TRBV4-3 to TRBJ2-1; D gene uncertain. Per the germline V gene, CDR1 is LGHNA and CDR2 is YSLEER. V lost 0 bases and J 3 bases, leaving 12 bases between the germline ends. The CDR3 length is 16 residues. In DNA form, the CDR3 reads TGCGCCAGCAGCCAAGAGGCGGCCCCATTCTACAATGAGCAGTTCTTC. Translated: CASSQEAAPFYNEQFF.

The chain links TRBV12-3 or TRBV12-4 to TRBJ2-3; D is tentatively TRBD1 or TRBD2 (5 bases each). V was clipped by 6 bases and J by 0 bases, with 10 bases between them. The CDR3 runs to 14 residues. The CDR3 loop is CASSRDGSTDTQYF. In DNA, the CDR3 is TGTGCCAGCAGCAGGGACGGTAGCACAGATACGCAGTATTTT.

Only a few counts were recorded for this clonotype. The chain carries TRBV20-1 and TRBJ2-3; no reliable D call. This CDR3 spans 14 amino acids. Per the germline V gene, CDR1 is DFQATT and CDR2 is SNEGSKA (reference sequence). V dropped 1 base and J dropped 0 bases, with 8 bases sitting between them. Here the CDR3 DNA reads TGCAGTGCTAGAGGGACGGCTAGCACAGATACGCAGTATTTT. It yields the protein CSARGTASTDTQYF.

This clonotype was seen more than once but under ten times. CDR3 sequence reads: CATSSNRVSYNEQFF. CDR3 nucleotides: TGTGCCACCAGCAGCAACCGGGTCTCCTACAATGAGCAGTTCTTC. This chain connects TRBV15 to TRBJ2-1; no clear D. The ends were cut back, 3 bases at V and 0 bases at J, with 9 bases in the middle. The CDR3 runs 15 residues. The germline V gene has CDR1 LNHNV and CDR2 YYDKDF (reference sequence).

This clonotype was picked up many times. The gene calls are TRBV29-1 and TRBJ2-5, with 7 bases that match TRBD2. CDR1 SQVTM and CDR2 ANQGSEA come from the germline V gene. Trimming cost V 5 bases and J 5 bases; bases outside gene matches: 11. This CDR3 spans 14 amino acids. The CDR3 protein is CSVMPSGAGETQYF. The CDR3 DNA follows: TGCAGCGTTATGCCCAGCGGGGCGGGGGAGACCCAGTACTTC.

This clonotype was seen only a few times. The V gene is TRBV20-1, the J gene TRBJ2-5, with D possibly TRBD1 on 5 matching bases. V lost 4 bases and J lost 2, with 8 bases in between. Germline loops: CDR1 DFQATT, CDR2 SNEGSKA (reference sequence). CDR3 length: 12 residues. In nucleotides, the CDR3 is TGCAGTGCTACTCGACAGCAAGAGACCCAGTACTTC. It encodes CSATRQQETQYF.

Ten or more counts support this clonotype. The chain is built from TRBV7-9 and TRBJ1-4; TRBD1 agrees at 7 bases. CDR3 length equals 12 residues. Trimming removed 5 bases from V and 8 bases from J; junction bases left unmatched: 2. Germline-derived CDR1 and CDR2 are SEHNR and FQNEAQ (reference sequence). The CDR3 is CASSRQGEKLFF. The CDR3 DNA reads as TGTGCCAGCAGCAGACAGGGAGAAAAACTGTTTTTT. Variable domain in full (rest from reference TRBV7-9 and TRBJ1-4): DTGVSQNPRHKITKRGQNVTFRCDPISEHNRLYWYRQTLGQGPEFLTYFQNEAQLEKSRLLSDRFSAERPKGSFSTLEIQRTEQGDSAMYLCASSRQGEKLFFGSGTQLSVL.

The chain carries TRBV6-2 or TRBV6-3 and TRBJ2-7, with 10 positions matching TRBD1. This CDR3 spans 13 amino acids. J gave up 6 bases and V 8 bases, and 7 bases lay outside the gene matches. Germline lookup yields CDR1 MNHEY and CDR2 SVGEGT. Here the CDR3 DNA reads TGTGCCAGCCGGGACAGGGGTTCTAGCGAGCAGTACTTC. Translation: CASRDRGSSEQYF.

This clonotype was found a few times. The CDR3 nucleotides read TGTGCCAGCAGCTTAGTCACAGGGGTGGGCACAGATACGCAGTATTTT. Protein sequence: CASSLVTGVGTDTQYF. This chain links TRBV7-9 with TRBJ2-3; 7 bases match TRBD1. V lost 1 base and J lost 1; bases outside the gene matches: 5. Germline CDR1 and CDR2: SEHNR and FQNEAQ (reference sequence). The CDR3 sequence is 16 residues long.

This chain uses TRBV20-1 with TRBJ1-4; 7 bases match TRBD1. With 6 bases clipped from V and 8 bases from J, the junction kept 12 bases outside the gene matches. The CDR3 has 14 residues. Germline CDR1 is DFQATT and CDR2 is SNEGSKA (reference sequence). CDR3 loop: CSAQSRGRGEKLFF. CDR3 DNA: TGCAGTGCACAAAGCAGGGGGAGAGGAGAAAAACTGTTTTTT.

This clonotype was counted a few times. The chain carries TRBV15 and TRBJ2-6, with a weak D call TRBD2 (5 bases). V shed 5 bases and J shed 0 bases, with 14 bases lying between them. This CDR3 has 17 amino acids. Germline lookup yields CDR1 LNHNV and CDR2 YYDKDF (reference sequence). CDR3 nucleotides: TGTGCCACCAGCGGGAGAATAGGGAGCTCTGGGGCCAACGTCCTGACTTTC. Translating it yields CATSGRIGSSGANVLTF.

V and J are TRBV6-1 and TRBJ1-5; D is perhaps TRBD1 (6 bases). The germline V gene has CDR1 MNHNS and CDR2 SASEGT. The CDR3 covers 13 residues. Trimming stripped 6 bases from V and 3 bases from J, with 9 bases between. The CDR3 DNA is TGTGCCAGCAGAGGACAGACCAATCAGCCCCAGCATTTT. Protein sequence: CASRGQTNQPQHF.

This CDR3 is CASSLRGPAQDNEQFF. The CDR3 nucleotides are TGTGCCAGCAGCCTTAGGGGGCCGGCCCAGGACAATGAGCAGTTCTTC. This chain uses TRBV14 with TRBJ2-1, with TRBD1 identical over 7 bases. The CDR3 runs 16 residues. Germline CDR1 and CDR2: SGHDN and FVKESK. V gave up 4 bases and J gave up 5 bases; unmatched junction bases: 11. The full variable domain, its missing parts supplied by reference TRBV14 and TRBJ2-1, is EAGVTQFPSHSVIEKGQTVTLRCDPISGHDNLYWYRRVMGKEIKFLLHFVKESKQDESGMPNNRFLAERTGGTYSTLKVQPAELEDSGVYFCASSLRGPAQDNEQFFGPGTRLTVL.

The chain recombines TRBV5-1 with TRBJ1-2, with 9 bases lining up with TRBD1. Germline V gene sequence: CDR1 SGHRS, CDR2 YFSETQ. The J segment lost 7 bases and the V segment lost 5 bases, leaving 12 bases of the junction unmatched. This CDR3 contains 15 residues. The CDR3 DNA reads as TGCGCCAGCAGACCCGGGACAGGGAGTGTCGGTGGCTACACCTTC. Protein product: CASRPGTGSVGGYTF.

J is TRBJ2-1 and V is TRBV27; TRBD1 matches at 7 bases. Germline CDR1 and CDR2: MNHEY and SMNVEV (reference sequence). V lost 3 bases, J lost 8 bases, and 1 base stayed unmatched. The CDR3 length is 12 residues. CDR3 residues: CASSFQGDEQFF. The DNA for the CDR3 is TGTGCCAGCAGTTTCCAGGGGGATGAGCAGTTCTTC.

This clonotype was observed a handful of times. This chain connects TRBV24-1 to TRBJ2-2; D possibly corresponds to TRBD1 (7 bases). Trimming cost V 2 bases and J 3 bases, with 12 bases left between them. This CDR3 has 16 residues. Per the germline V gene, CDR1 is KGHDR and CDR2 is SFDVKD. The CDR3 here is CATSDSSRGDTGELFF. CDR3 DNA: TGTGCCACCAGTGATTCCAGCAGGGGGGACACCGGGGAGCTGTTTTTT.

Many counts were recorded for this clonotype. This sequence joins TRBV12-3 or TRBV12-4 and TRBJ1-6; D uncertain. Trimming shortened V by 2 bases and J by 10 bases, and 9 bases separated the two germline ends. This CDR3 has 13 amino acids. CDR3: CASSLNIQSPLHF. CDR3 nucleotides: TGTGCCAGCAGTTTAAATATACAATCACCCCTCCACTTT.